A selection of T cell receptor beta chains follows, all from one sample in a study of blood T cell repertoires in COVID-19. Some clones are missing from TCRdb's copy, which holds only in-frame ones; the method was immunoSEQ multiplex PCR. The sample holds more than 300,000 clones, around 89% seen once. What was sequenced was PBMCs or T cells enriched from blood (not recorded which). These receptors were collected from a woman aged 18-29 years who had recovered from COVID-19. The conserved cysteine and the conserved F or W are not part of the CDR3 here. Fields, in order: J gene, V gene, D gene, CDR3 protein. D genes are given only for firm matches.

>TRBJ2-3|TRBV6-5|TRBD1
ASSHRGLTDTQY
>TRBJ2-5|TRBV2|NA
ASREVAQY
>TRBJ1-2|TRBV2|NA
ASGQVYGYT
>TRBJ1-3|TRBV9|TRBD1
ASSDKQGISGNTIY
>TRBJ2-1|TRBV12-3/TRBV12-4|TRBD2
ASSFGTTNEQF
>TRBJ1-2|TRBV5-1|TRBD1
ASSTTTGGYGYT
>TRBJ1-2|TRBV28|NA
ASSYPAESPGYGYT
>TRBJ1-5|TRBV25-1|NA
ASRETGLDQPQH
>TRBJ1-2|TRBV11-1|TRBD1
ASSSGQGLVGYT
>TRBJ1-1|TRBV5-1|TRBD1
ASSFRQGMAVNTEAF
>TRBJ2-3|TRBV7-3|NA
ASSSYVLRSGPTTDTQY
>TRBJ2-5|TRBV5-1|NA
ASSGGSPGETQY
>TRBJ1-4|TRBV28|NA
ASNNGMDSSELFNEKLF
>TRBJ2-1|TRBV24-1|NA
ATSSSGQGQYNEQF
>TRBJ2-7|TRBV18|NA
ASSPRGRATSQDRYEQY
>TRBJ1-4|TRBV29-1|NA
SVQQGIAAGEKLF
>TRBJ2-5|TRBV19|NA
ASSSGKQTQY
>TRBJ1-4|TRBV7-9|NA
ASSLARAGSDEKLF
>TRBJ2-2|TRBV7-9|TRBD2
ASILGTSGANTGELF
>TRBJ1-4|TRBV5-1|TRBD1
ASSWGQGARNEKLF
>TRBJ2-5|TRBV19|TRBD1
ASSIGTGGMETQY
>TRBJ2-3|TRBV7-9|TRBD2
ASSRTSGVAEY
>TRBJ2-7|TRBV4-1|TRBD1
ASSQAQGAYEQY
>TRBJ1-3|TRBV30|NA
AWSRGSGNTIY
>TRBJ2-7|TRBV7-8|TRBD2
ASSFAPSGSSYEQY
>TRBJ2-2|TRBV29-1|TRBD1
SVEELVRGPVGTGELF
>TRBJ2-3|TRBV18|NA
ASSPPGGLNTDTQY
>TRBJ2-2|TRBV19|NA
ATHLRQGNTGELF
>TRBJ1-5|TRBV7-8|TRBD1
ASSLAGQGLPQH
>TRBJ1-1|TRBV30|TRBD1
ACDRGRDTEAF
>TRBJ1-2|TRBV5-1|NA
ASSLAIDTNYGYT
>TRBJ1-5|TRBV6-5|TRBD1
ASSISTGGSQPQH
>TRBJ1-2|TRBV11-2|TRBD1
ASGTGQGADYGYT
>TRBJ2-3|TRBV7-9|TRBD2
ASSLGASGASDTQY
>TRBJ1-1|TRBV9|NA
ASSRVYSGTEAF
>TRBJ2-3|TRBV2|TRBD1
ASMGTGVDTQY
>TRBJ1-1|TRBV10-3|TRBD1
AIGTGAEGNTEAF
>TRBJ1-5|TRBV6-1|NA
ASSEEGNPQPQH
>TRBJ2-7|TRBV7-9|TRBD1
ASSLTGTGEFSYEQY
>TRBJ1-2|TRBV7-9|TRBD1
ASSFDTNRGIGGYT
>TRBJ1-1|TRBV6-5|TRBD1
ASRSGQTLNTEAF
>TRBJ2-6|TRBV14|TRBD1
ASSHVNQGAGANVLT
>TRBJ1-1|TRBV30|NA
AWIGGASMNTEAF
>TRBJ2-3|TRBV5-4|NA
ASSDLRDTDTQY
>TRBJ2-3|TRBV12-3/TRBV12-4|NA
ATGGRGRDTQY
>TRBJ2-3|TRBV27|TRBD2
ASSLSFLAAGTDTQY
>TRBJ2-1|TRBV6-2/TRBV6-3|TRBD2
ASSPVGSGDF
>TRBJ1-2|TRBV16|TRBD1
ASSHYRGTRGYT
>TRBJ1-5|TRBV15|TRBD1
ATSRGPDRAQPQH
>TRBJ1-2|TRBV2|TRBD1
ASSEEVGTVYGYT
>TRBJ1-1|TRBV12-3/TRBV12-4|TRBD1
ASSRDSGTEAF
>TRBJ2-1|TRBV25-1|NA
ASSRVGSYNEQF
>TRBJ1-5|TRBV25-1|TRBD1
ASRQGDQPQH
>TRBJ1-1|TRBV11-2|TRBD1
ASSSSTGGNTEAF
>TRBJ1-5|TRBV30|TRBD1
AWSDAGQVTRNQPQH
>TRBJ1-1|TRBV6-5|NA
ASSSTRNTEAF
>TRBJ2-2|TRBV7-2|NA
ASRHTNTGELF
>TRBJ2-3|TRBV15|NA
ATSGLGAGTDTQY
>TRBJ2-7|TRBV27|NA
ASSLGGYEQY
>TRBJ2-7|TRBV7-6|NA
ASSPVTVGGRRAPYEQY